This entry features one T cell receptor (beta chain) sequence. No antigen is known for it. The data belong to a study of T cell responses to AZD1222 COVID-19 vaccine. Study as a whole: Pooled in the analysis were second doses at about 4 or about 12 weeks.

The protocol was immunoSEQ multiplex PCR, while the TCRdb copy is restricted to in-frame clones and leaves out a portion. Altogether more than 95,000 clones are present, approximately 88% being singletons, with the ten largest covering 2% to 3%. CDR1 is SGHNT and CDR2 is YENEEA in the germline V gene. The CDR3 spans 14 residues. V was shortened by 8 bases and J by 0 bases, with 11 bases between the two germline ends. Overall study results and limits: The donors showed a predominance of white British ancestry and of females, with possible underestimation of clonal diversity.

V usage is TRBV11-3 and J usage is TRBJ1-3, with unresolved D. This receptor was identified in an adult in good health. Sequenced here: peripheral blood, sampled on day 0 of AZD1222 vaccination. CDR3 sequence (DNA): TGTGCCAGCGTTGACTCCAGCTCTGGAAACACCATATATTTT. Protein sequence: CASVDSSSGNTIYF.